This T cell receptor (beta chain) was identified in a study of tumor T cells in aggressive B-cell lymphoma. Assay used: immunoSEQ multiplex PCR; TCRdb lists only in-frame clones, some missing. The table records several thousand clones, 60% to 75% of them present only once. The V end lost 1 base, the J end lost 0 bases, and 7 bases lay between the germline ends. The V gene's germline CDR1 is MGHRA and CDR2 YSYEKL. There are 14 residues in the CDR3. The sample taken for sequencing was tumor tissue. The chain links TRBV4-1 to TRBJ2-7; D remains ambiguous. The sequence was obtained from an adult with diffuse large B cell lymphoma. The CDR3 here is CASSQVLSSYEQYF. The CDR3 DNA follows: TGCGCCAGCAGCCAAGTCCTGAGCTCCTACGAGCAGTACTTC.